The rows below give T cell receptor beta chains drawn from one sample of a study of T cells in Graves' hyperthyroidism and ophthalmopathy. TCRdb re-analysed the multiplex PCR reads in MiXCR, keeping a single row per CDR3 protein. The top ten hold roughly 20% of the sample, which has 380,000 or so distinct CDR3 sequences, roughly 13% seen once. Specimen: blood. The receptors derive from a young man with Graves' hyperthyroidism that later progressed to Graves' ophthalmopathy. The CDR3 runs from the conserved cysteine through the conserved F or W. The order of the fields is J gene, D gene, V gene, clone size, CDR3 protein, CDR3 DNA. The D gene is left open where the match is weak. Clone size is given for some rows only: seen once, a few or many times, or a class if the clone is expanded.

j_gene: TRBJ2-7; d_gene: NA; v_gene: TRBV28; abundance: many; CDR3aa: CASSSNREQYF; CDR3nt: TGTGCCAGCAGTTCGAACAGGGAGCAGTACTTC
j_gene: TRBJ1-5; d_gene: NA; v_gene: TRBV11-3; abundance: NA; CDR3aa: CASSFNPTSYSNQPQHF; CDR3nt: TGTGCCAGCAGCTTCAACCCGACATCTTATAGCAATCAGCCCCAGCATTTT
j_gene: TRBJ1-2; d_gene: NA; v_gene: TRBV28; abundance: many; CDR3aa: CASSLSGSHGYTF; CDR3nt: TGTGCCAGCAGTTTATCAGGGTCGCATGGCTACACCTTC
j_gene: TRBJ2-1; d_gene: TRBD2; v_gene: TRBV12-3/TRBV12-4; abundance: NA; CDR3aa: CASSPSTSGGLYNEQFF; CDR3nt: TGTGCCAGCAGTCCTTCGACTAGCGGGGGGCTGTACAATGAGCAGTTCTTC
j_gene: TRBJ2-6; d_gene: TRBD2; v_gene: TRBV7-7; abundance: few; CDR3aa: CASSLAGTPSSGANVLTF; CDR3nt: TGTGCTAGCAGCTTAGCGGGGACACCGAGCTCTGGGGCCAACGTCCTGACTTTC
j_gene: TRBJ1-6; d_gene: NA; v_gene: TRBV20-1; abundance: few; CDR3aa: CSARDQDSFYNSPLHF; CDR3nt: TGCAGTGCTAGAGATCAAGACAGTTTCTATAATTCACCCCTCCACTTT
j_gene: TRBJ1-4; d_gene: NA; v_gene: TRBV9; abundance: few; CDR3aa: CASSVDTGFNEKLFF; CDR3nt: TGTGCCAGCAGCGTAGATACGGGTTTTAATGAAAAACTGTTTTTT
j_gene: TRBJ1-1; d_gene: NA; v_gene: TRBV6-1; abundance: many; CDR3aa: CASSERPSQGTEAFF; CDR3nt: TGTGCCAGCAGTGAACGCCCCTCGCAAGGCACTGAAGCTTTCTTT
j_gene: TRBJ1-3; d_gene: NA; v_gene: TRBV12-3/TRBV12-4; abundance: few; CDR3aa: CASSFSAGNTIYF; CDR3nt: TGTGCCAGCAGTTTCAGCGCTGGAAACACCATATATTTT
j_gene: TRBJ2-7; d_gene: TRBD1; v_gene: TRBV5-6; abundance: few; CDR3aa: CASRGSRDRAYEQYF; CDR3nt: TGTGCCAGCAGAGGGAGCAGGGACAGGGCCTACGAGCAGTACTTC
j_gene: TRBJ2-3; d_gene: TRBD2; v_gene: TRBV5-5; abundance: few; CDR3aa: CASSHGTSDPLADTQYF; CDR3nt: TGTGCCAGCAGCCACGGGACTAGCGACCCACTGGCAGATACGCAGTATTTT
j_gene: TRBJ2-1; d_gene: TRBD2; v_gene: TRBV20-1; abundance: many; CDR3aa: CSAAIAGVGYNEQFF; CDR3nt: TGCAGTGCTGCGATAGCGGGGGTAGGTTACAATGAGCAGTTCTTC
j_gene: TRBJ2-3; d_gene: NA; v_gene: TRBV9; abundance: few; CDR3aa: CASSVADTQYF; CDR3nt: TGTGCCAGCAGCGTAGCAGATACGCAGTATTTT
j_gene: TRBJ1-1; d_gene: TRBD1; v_gene: TRBV11-1; abundance: many; CDR3aa: CASSPRDRANTEAFF; CDR3nt: TGTGCCAGCAGCCCGAGGGACAGGGCGAACACTGAAGCTTTCTTT
j_gene: TRBJ2-7; d_gene: NA; v_gene: TRBV6-1; abundance: NA; CDR3aa: CASSTSGAPGEQYF; CDR3nt: TGTGCCAGCAGTACCTCAGGGGCCCCGGGGGAGCAGTACTTC
j_gene: TRBJ1-4; d_gene: TRBD1; v_gene: TRBV11-2; abundance: NA; CDR3aa: CASSREGAHEKLFF; CDR3nt: TGTGCCAGCAGCCGAGAGGGGGCCCACGAAAAACTGTTTTTT
j_gene: TRBJ2-4; d_gene: TRBD1; v_gene: TRBV5-1; abundance: few; CDR3aa: CASSFSPGTGPNPQYF; CDR3nt: TGCGCCAGCAGCTTCAGCCCCGGGACAGGGCCCAATCCTCAGTACTTC
j_gene: TRBJ1-1; d_gene: NA; v_gene: TRBV20-1; abundance: NA; CDR3aa: CSARNLDRTEAFF; CDR3nt: TGCAGTGCTAGAAATCTGGATAGGACTGAAGCTTTCTTT
j_gene: TRBJ2-2; d_gene: NA; v_gene: TRBV5-6; abundance: NA; CDR3aa: CASSLGSGATGELFF; CDR3nt: TGTGCCAGCAGCTTGGGTTCGGGAGCCACCGGGGAGCTGTTTTTT
j_gene: TRBJ1-2; d_gene: TRBD1; v_gene: TRBV10-2; abundance: NA; CDR3aa: CASSDRDRFNYGYTF; CDR3nt: TGCGCCAGCAGTGACCGGGACAGATTCAACTATGGCTACACCTTC
j_gene: TRBJ2-1; d_gene: NA; v_gene: TRBV6-1; abundance: NA; CDR3aa: CASSPMGYLSPYNEQFF; CDR3nt: TGTGCCAGCAGCCCTATGGGCTACCTAAGCCCCTACAATGAGCAGTTCTTC
j_gene: TRBJ2-2; d_gene: TRBD2; v_gene: TRBV7-2; abundance: many; CDR3aa: CASSLRMGSGDTGELFF; CDR3nt: TGTGCCAGCAGCTTACGGATGGGAAGCGGGGACACCGGGGAGCTGTTTTTT
j_gene: TRBJ1-1; d_gene: TRBD1; v_gene: TRBV13; abundance: NA; CDR3aa: CASSFGQGINTEAFF; CDR3nt: TGTGCCAGCAGCTTTGGACAGGGGATTAACACTGAAGCTTTCTTT
j_gene: TRBJ1-1; d_gene: NA; v_gene: TRBV5-5; abundance: NA; CDR3aa: CASSYWKNMNTEAFF; CDR3nt: TGTGCCAGCAGCTACTGGAAGAACATGAACACTGAAGCTTTCTTT
j_gene: TRBJ2-1; d_gene: TRBD2; v_gene: TRBV7-9; abundance: NA; CDR3aa: CASSSYPSGDQFF; CDR3nt: TGTGCCAGCAGCTCCTACCCTAGCGGGGATCAGTTCTTC
j_gene: TRBJ2-2; d_gene: TRBD1; v_gene: TRBV11-2; abundance: NA; CDR3aa: CASSLVLQGEGTGELFF; CDR3nt: TGTGCCAGCAGCCTAGTGTTACAGGGGGAAGGCACCGGGGAGCTGTTTTTT
j_gene: TRBJ1-1; d_gene: NA; v_gene: TRBV9; abundance: many; CDR3aa: CASSLDPVPDMEAFF; CDR3nt: TGTGCCAGCAGCCTAGACCCCGTCCCCGATATGGAAGCTTTCTTT
j_gene: TRBJ2-7; d_gene: NA; v_gene: TRBV5-1; abundance: many; CDR3aa: CASSPNREQYF; CDR3nt: TGCGCCAGCAGCCCGAACCGCGAGCAGTACTTC
j_gene: TRBJ2-7; d_gene: NA; v_gene: TRBV19; abundance: once; CDR3aa: CASSIGGGLSYEQYF; CDR3nt: TGTGCCAGTAGTATCGGCGGGGGCCTCTCCTACGAGCAGTACTTC
j_gene: TRBJ1-2; d_gene: NA; v_gene: TRBV3-1; abundance: many; CDR3aa: CASSDTGSYGYTF; CDR3nt: TGTGCCAGCAGCGATACAGGGAGCTATGGCTACACCTTC
j_gene: TRBJ1-5; d_gene: NA; v_gene: TRBV24-1; abundance: many; CDR3aa: CATSDLGLNSNQPQHF; CDR3nt: TGTGCCACCAGTGATTTAGGGTTGAATAGCAATCAGCCCCAGCATTTT
j_gene: TRBJ2-3; d_gene: NA; v_gene: TRBV19; abundance: few; CDR3aa: CASSTRLDRADTQYF; CDR3nt: TGTGCCAGTAGTACTCGACTAGATAGGGCAGATACGCAGTATTTT
j_gene: TRBJ1-5; d_gene: NA; v_gene: TRBV6-5; abundance: few; CDR3aa: CASSYSIRAGQPQHF; CDR3nt: TGTGCCAGCAGTTACTCGATCAGGGCCGGTCAGCCCCAGCATTTT
j_gene: TRBJ2-7; d_gene: TRBD2; v_gene: TRBV28; abundance: few; CDR3aa: CASRGLAGSYEQYF; CDR3nt: TGTGCCAGCAGAGGACTAGCGGGGAGCTACGAGCAGTACTTC
j_gene: TRBJ2-2; d_gene: NA; v_gene: TRBV19; abundance: few; CDR3aa: CASSIRRERAGELFF; CDR3nt: TGTGCCAGTAGTATTAGAAGGGAACGGGCCGGGGAGCTGTTTTTT
j_gene: TRBJ1-4; d_gene: TRBD1; v_gene: TRBV12-3/TRBV12-4; abundance: many; CDR3aa: CASSVRQGKGEKLFF; CDR3nt: TGTGCCAGCAGTGTTAGACAGGGGAAGGGTGAAAAACTGTTTTTT
j_gene: TRBJ1-5; d_gene: NA; v_gene: TRBV6-6; abundance: many; CDR3aa: CASSYSEGSNQPQHF; CDR3nt: TGTGCCAGCAGTTACTCCGAGGGTAGCAATCAGCCCCAGCATTTT
j_gene: TRBJ1-1; d_gene: NA; v_gene: TRBV28; abundance: many; CDR3aa: CASRKSGHLNTEAFF; CDR3nt: TGTGCCAGCAGGAAATCGGGACACCTGAACACTGAAGCTTTCTTT
j_gene: TRBJ2-5; d_gene: TRBD1; v_gene: TRBV20-1; abundance: NA; CDR3aa: CSAIGGTVQETQYF; CDR3nt: TGCAGTGCAATAGGGGGCACGGTACAGGAGACCCAGTACTTC
j_gene: TRBJ1-1; d_gene: NA; v_gene: TRBV7-9; abundance: NA; CDR3aa: CASSLANSNTEAFF; CDR3nt: TGTGCCAGCAGCTTAGCGAACAGTAACACTGAAGCTTTCTTT
j_gene: TRBJ2-1; d_gene: TRBD2; v_gene: TRBV27; abundance: few; CDR3aa: CASSDAGGRYNEQFF; CDR3nt: TGTGCCAGCAGTGATGCGGGGGGGCGGTACAATGAGCAGTTCTTC
j_gene: TRBJ2-1; d_gene: NA; v_gene: TRBV12-3/TRBV12-4; abundance: NA; CDR3aa: CASSLIRYNEQFF; CDR3nt: TGTGCCAGCAGTCTCATTCGTTACAATGAGCAGTTCTTC
j_gene: TRBJ1-4; d_gene: TRBD1; v_gene: TRBV15; abundance: many; CDR3aa: CAIPQGRLATNEKLFF; CDR3nt: TGTGCCATTCCACAGGGGCGCTTGGCAACTAATGAAAAACTGTTTTTT
j_gene: TRBJ1-5; d_gene: TRBD1; v_gene: TRBV5-1; abundance: many; CDR3aa: CASSPGTGDGQPQHF; CDR3nt: TGCGCCAGCAGCCCAGGGACAGGGGATGGCCAGCCCCAGCATTTT
j_gene: TRBJ2-1; d_gene: NA; v_gene: TRBV11-3; abundance: few; CDR3aa: CASSLWGGPYNEQFF; CDR3nt: TGTGCCAGCAGCTTATGGGGGGGCCCCTACAATGAGCAGTTCTTC
j_gene: TRBJ1-2; d_gene: NA; v_gene: TRBV24-1; abundance: NA; CDR3aa: CATSDGGAYYGYTF; CDR3nt: TGTGCCACCAGTGATGGGGGGGCGTACTATGGCTACACCTTC
j_gene: TRBJ1-5; d_gene: NA; v_gene: TRBV6-1; abundance: few; CDR3aa: CASSYDWGQPQHF; CDR3nt: TGTGCCAGCAGTTATGATTGGGGCCAGCCCCAGCATTTT
j_gene: TRBJ2-2; d_gene: NA; v_gene: TRBV11-2; abundance: few; CDR3aa: CASSLAWAATGELFF; CDR3nt: TGTGCCAGCAGCTTAGCGTGGGCAGCGACCGGGGAGCTGTTTTTT